This T cell receptor (beta chain) is drawn from a study of tumor-infiltrating lymphocytes in primary liver carcinoma. On the study more broadly: Surgical resection was used to treat these primary liver carcinoma patients. Every sample contained roughly 3.65 to 7.5 million productive TCRbeta reads, and these numbers were similar from one tissue type to another. Study-level results: Tumor-adjacent and tumor-blood pairs displayed less overlap than did pairs of tumor regions.

The input was 400 to 500 ng total RNA; TCR beta cDNA was made from it with a constant-region primer. ARM-PCR, slightly modified, supplied the TCR beta libraries through three nested multiplex PCR rounds. Rounds one and two of PCR, each of roughly 10 cycles, were primed with TRBV1-TRBV30 forward primers and a C-beta reverse primer. MiXCR was run by TCRdb on the multiplex PCR reads, yielding one entry per CDR3 protein. Found here are nearly 200,000 distinct CDR3 sequences, around three fifths of them singletons; the top ten hold about 7.1%. Only a few counts were recorded for this clonotype. Its target is unknown. This may arise from a read error, as a much more abundant clone is one base away. Germline values: CDR1 SQVTM, CDR2 ANQGSEA. The CDR3 runs to 11 residues. Both blood RNA, taken from unsorted whole blood, and germline DNA were extracted.

The material sequenced was peripheral blood. The chain recombines TRBV29-1 with TRBJ2-5; D not certain. The clonotype comes from a woman between 55 and 75 years old with primary liver carcinoma and hepatitis B virus infection. CDR3 amino acids: CNVEERETQYF. In DNA, the CDR3 is TGCAACGTTGAAGAAAGAGAGACCCAGTACTTC.